This entry lists 28 T cell receptor beta chains sequenced from one sample in a study of blood T cell repertoires in COVID-19. Clones were sequenced by immunoSEQ multiplex PCR, and TCRdb holds only the in-frame ones, with some missing. The data show over 30,000 clones, 70% to 90% seen once. The sequenced material came from peripheral blood. These receptors all come from a woman older than 75 with active or convalescent COVID-19.

This clone was observed a few times. V gene TRBV5-1 combines with J gene TRBJ1-1; 7 positions agree with TRBD1. J gave up 2 bases and V 0 bases, and 4 bases lay outside the gene matches. Germline assignment: CDR1 SGHRS and CDR2 YFSETQ. CDR3 length equals 15 residues. CDR3 nucleotides: TGCGCCAGCAGCTTGGATCCAGGGGGTAACACTGAAGCTTTCTTT. Translating it yields CASSLDPGGNTEAFF. Variable domain in full (rest from reference TRBV5-1 and TRBJ1-1): KAGVTQTPRYLIKTRGQQVTLSCSPISGHRSVSWYQQTPGQGLQFLFEYFSETQRNKGNFPGRFSGRQFSNSRSEMNVSTLELGDSALYLCASSLDPGGNTEAFFGQGTRLTVV.

This chain uses TRBV2 with TRBJ2-2; TRBD1 aligns across 8 bases. V lost 4 bases and J lost 4; bases outside the gene matches: 2. Germline assignment: CDR1 SNHLY and CDR2 FYNNEI. The CDR3 contains 14 residues. The CDR3 coding sequence is TGTGCCAGCAGTGGGACAGGGTTCACCGGGGAGCTGTTTTTT. Its protein is CASSGTGFTGELFF.

This clone was seen more than once but under ten times. The V call is TRBV6-6, the J call TRBJ1-1, with TRBD1 identical over 8 bases. The junction had 4 bases not matched to a gene; V was cut back by 2 bases and J by 8 bases. Germline V gene data show CDR1 as MNHNY and CDR2 as SVGAGI (reference sequence). The CDR3 is made up of 13 amino acids. CDR3 amino acids: CASSYGQGGEAFF. CDR3 nucleotides: TGTGCCAGCAGTTACGGACAGGGAGGGGAAGCTTTCTTT.

The CDR3 spells CASSQGPLAGETQYF. CDR3 bases: TGTGCCAGCAGCCAAGGGCCCCTAGCTGGAGAGACCCAGTACTTC. The chain joins TRBV3-1 (or the pseudogene TRBV3-2) to TRBJ2-5; D might be TRBD2 (5 bases). Germline lookup yields CDR1 LGHDT and CDR2 YNNKEL (reference sequence). This CDR3 has 15 residues. Trimming took 1 base from V and 4 from J, leaving 13 bases between them.

The gene calls are TRBV5-1 and TRBJ2-3; D gene uncertain. Trimming shortened V by 6 bases and J by 2 bases, and 13 bases separated the two germline ends. Germline CDR1 SGHRS, CDR2 YFSETQ. The length of the CDR3 is 14 residues. CDR3 in DNA: TGCGCCAGCACCAAAGTCGCTAACACAGATACGCAGTATTTT. Protein product: CASTKVANTDTQYF. Based on the CDR3 plus reference TRBV5-1 and TRBJ2-3, the full variable domain is KAGVTQTPRYLIKTRGQQVTLSCSPISGHRSVSWYQQTPGQGLQFLFEYFSETQRNKGNFPGRFSGRQFSNSRSEMNVSTLELGDSALYLCASTKVANTDTQYFGPGTRLTVL.

CDR3 bases: TGTGCCAGCAGTAGCTCCGGGGGGACAGGACTAGCCAAAAACATTCAGTACTTC. Translating gives CASSSSGGTGLAKNIQYF. This chain links TRBV28 with TRBJ2-4; perhaps TRBD1 as D (8 bases). Germline V gives CDR1 MDHEN, CDR2 SYDVKM. This CDR3 is built from 18 residues. The V end lost 5 bases, the J end lost 0 bases, and 20 bases lay between the germline ends.

The chain employs TRBV6-7 and TRBJ2-3; 9 bases line up with TRBD2. TRBV6-7 is an ORF; its function is uncertain. CDR3 length equals 17 residues. Germline trimming cut 11 bases from V and 3 bases from J; bases unmatched to any gene: 18. CDR3 sequence: CAATQWLAGLETDTQYF. As DNA, the CDR3 is TGTGCCGCCACACAGTGGCTAGCGGGGCTTGAGACAGATACGCAGTATTTT.

This chain connects TRBV6-5 to TRBJ2-7; weak D call: TRBD2 (7 bases). V dropped 3 bases and J dropped 2 bases, with 14 bases sitting between them. The CDR3 extends over 15 amino acids. Germline CDR1 and CDR2: MNHEY and SVGAGI. The chain's CDR3 is CASSYRGALTYEQYF. The DNA for the CDR3 is TGTGCCAGCAGTTATCGGGGGGCACTAACCTACGAGCAGTACTTC.

V usage is TRBV6-5 and J usage is TRBJ1-6, with D possibly being TRBD1 (6 bases). Trimming cost V 2 bases and J 8 bases, with 13 bases left between them. The germline CDR1 and CDR2 sequences are MNHEY and SVGAGI. The CDR3 spans 15 residues. The CDR3 bases are TGTGCCAGCAGTTACACCAACAGGGTGGATTCACCCCTCCACTTT. Translated, it gives CASSYTNRVDSPLHF.

The chain recombines TRBV5-8 with TRBJ2-3; 9 nucleotides agree with TRBD2. Unmatched junction bases numbered 2, after V lost 1 base and J lost 2 bases. The CDR3 is 15 amino acids. The germline V gene encodes CDR1 SGHTS and CDR2 YDEGEE. This chain's CDR3 is CASSLRGGATDTQYF. The CDR3 DNA reads as TGTGCCAGCAGCTTGCGCGGGGGGGCCACAGATACGCAGTATTTT.

The V and J genes are TRBV6-5 and TRBJ2-7, with TRBD1 matching 12 bases. The V and J ends lost 7 bases and 9 bases, in that order; junction bases with no gene match: 10. Germline V gene data show CDR1 as MNHEY and CDR2 as SVGAGI. This CDR3 contains 14 residues. As DNA, the CDR3 is TGTGCCAGCACAGAGCCGGGACAGGGGGCCGTGCAGTACTTC. It specifies CASTEPGQGAVQYF.

V is TRBV6-6 and J is TRBJ2-2, with D hard to call. CDR1 and CDR2 (germline): MNHNY, SVGAGI (reference sequence). There are 13 residues in the CDR3. V lost 0 bases and J lost 6, with 5 bases in between. The CDR3 bases are TGTGCCAGCAGTTACTCGCAGGCCGGGGAGCTGTTTTTT. Protein sequence: CASSYSQAGELFF.

This clone came up once. The chain links TRBV21-1 to TRBJ2-1; the tabulated D call, TRBD2, remains unverified against the DNA. TRBV21-1 is annotated as a pseudogene. This CDR3 has 13 residues. The DNA of the CDR3 is TGTGCCAGCAGCCTCCTTTGCCGAGATGAGCAGTTCTTC. It codes for CASSLLCRDEQFF.

In DNA form, the CDR3 reads TGTGCCAGCAGCCTCGACAGGATCACTGGATCGACCTTC. Its translation is CASSLDRITGSTF. The chain links TRBV5-4 to TRBJ1-2; maybe TRBD1 (6 bases). CDR1 SGHNT and CDR2 YYREEE come from the germline V gene (reference sequence). CDR3 size: 13 residues. V lost 4 bases and J 14 bases, leaving 21 bases between the germline ends.

This clone was seen just once. The V and J genes are TRBV6-5 and TRBJ1-4; no firm D call. The CDR3 covers 13 residues. CDR1 is MNHEY and CDR2 is SVGAGI in the germline V gene. V lost 6 bases and J 4 bases, leaving 9 bases between the germline ends. CDR3 sequence reads: CASREANNEKLFF. The DNA of the CDR3 is TGTGCCAGCAGGGAGGCAAATAATGAAAAACTGTTTTTT.

V gene TRBV28 combines with J gene TRBJ2-7; D not resolved. V lost 7 bases and J 0 bases, leaving 16 bases between the germline ends. Germline V gene sequence: CDR1 MDHEN, CDR2 SYDVKM. The CDR3 has 15 residues. CDR3 sequence: CASIPRGVSSYEQYF. CDR3 DNA sequence: TGTGCCAGCATCCCCCGAGGAGTTTCCTCCTACGAGCAGTACTTC.

The gene calls are TRBV29-1 and TRBJ1-6; weak D call: TRBD1 (5 bases). Germline V gene data show CDR1 as SQVTM and CDR2 as ANQGSEA. The CDR3 spans 13 residues. V lost 5 bases and J 7 bases, leaving 12 bases between the germline ends. CDR3 nucleotides: TGCAGCGTTTCCGGGGGAATCAATTCACCCCTCCACTTT. The encoded protein is CSVSGGINSPLHF. The full variable domain, its missing parts supplied by reference TRBV29-1 and TRBJ1-6, is SAVISQKPSRDICQRGTSLTIQCQVDSQVTMMFWYRQQPGQSLTLIATANQGSEATYESGFVIDKFPISRPNLTFSTLTVSNMSPEDSSIYLCSVSGGINSPLHFGNGTRLTVT.

This rearrangement joins TRBV5-8 to TRBJ1-6, with 9 bases matching TRBD1. CDR3 size: 14 residues. Looked up from germline, CDR1 is SGHTS and CDR2 is YDEGEE. With V trimmed by 4 bases and J by 10 bases, 6 bases remained unmatched. CDR3 DNA: TGTGCCAGCAGCCAGGGACAGGGCTGGTCACCCCTCCACTTT. It specifies CASSQGQGWSPLHF. The entire variable domain, with the rest obtained from reference TRBV5-8 and TRBJ1-6, is as follows: EAGVTQSPTHLIKTRGQQATLRCSPISGHTSVYWYQQALGLGLQFLLWYDEGEERNRGNFPPRFSGRQFPNYSSELNVNALELEDSALYLCASSQGQGWSPLHFGNGTRLTVT.

This chain uses TRBV25-1 with TRBJ2-3; D is undetermined. Trimming pared 3 bases from V and 1 base from J, leaving 14 bases between. The CDR3 sequence is 16 residues long. CDR1 is MGHDK, CDR2 SYGVNS, per germline. This CDR3 reads CASSDGPRTGTDTQYF. Here the CDR3 DNA reads TGTGCCAGCAGTGATGGCCCCAGAACAGGCACAGATACGCAGTATTTT.

The chain recombines TRBV12-5 with TRBJ1-1; 7 bases match TRBD1. Germline lookup yields CDR1 LGHNT and CDR2 FRNRAP. The CDR3 has 18 amino acids. V trimming: 0 bases; J trimming: 3 bases; junction bases outside the gene matches: 13. CDR3 DNA: TGTGCTAGTGGTTTGGTAAACCTGTGGGACAGCCGATACACTGAAGCTTTCTTT. Translating gives CASGLVNLWDSRYTEAFF.

The rearrangement joins TRBV19 to TRBJ2-5, with 9 bases matching TRBD1. The CDR3 loop spans 14 amino acids. Losses at the gene ends were 7 bases for V and 3 bases for J; bases not matched to a gene: 6. CDR1 is LNHDA, CDR2 SQIVND, per germline (reference sequence). CDR3 region: CASTPGQGKETQYF. In nucleotides, the CDR3 is TGTGCCAGTACCCCGGGACAGGGTAAAGAGACCCAGTACTTC.

The chain links TRBV19 to TRBJ1-2, with 9 bases aligning to TRBD1. Trimming at V came to 7 bases and at J to 5 bases, leaving 8 bases not matched to a gene. Per germline, CDR1 LNHDA and CDR2 SQIVND (reference sequence). This CDR3 region has 14 residues. CDR3 bases: TGTGCCAGTAACTCCGGGACAGGGAGATATGGCTACACCTTC. Amino acid sequence: CASNSGTGRYGYTF.

The rearrangement uses TRBV6-6 and TRBJ1-3, with TRBD1 matching over 9 bases. Trimming cost V 5 bases and J 6 bases; bases outside gene matches: 8. This CDR3 is built from 15 residues. Per germline, CDR1 MNHNY and CDR2 SVGAGI (reference sequence). The DNA for the CDR3 is TGTGCCAGCAGTAACCCACAGGGGGCCGAAAACACCATATATTTT. It yields the protein CASSNPQGAENTIYF.

The V call is TRBV7-9, the J call TRBJ1-1; D ambiguous. There are 14 residues in the CDR3. The ends were cut back, 4 bases at V and 0 bases at J, with 9 bases in the middle. Germline V CDR1 and CDR2: SEHNR, FQNEAQ (reference sequence). CDR3 coding DNA: TGTGCCAGCAGCTCCTTACAAATGAACACTGAAGCTTTCTTT. Protein: CASSSLQMNTEAFF.

This clone was seen once. V gene TRBV27 combines with J gene TRBJ2-7, with a tentative D call TRBD2 (6 bases). V lost 6 bases to trimming and J lost 2 bases, with 17 bases between them. Germline values: CDR1 MNHEY, CDR2 SMNVEV (reference sequence). CDR3 length equals 15 residues. The CDR3 spells CASRRDPTVAYEQYF. CDR3 nucleotides: TGTGCCAGCAGGCGGGATCCCACAGTTGCCTACGAGCAGTACTTC.

The V call is TRBV6-5, the J call TRBJ2-3, with D possibly being TRBD1 (5 bases). This CDR3 spans 14 amino acids. The V end was cut by 7 bases, the J end by 3 bases, with 14 bases between. CDR1 is MNHEY and CDR2 is SVGAGI in the germline V gene. The DNA for the CDR3 is TGTGCCAGCATCCAGGACAAGGTGACAGATACGCAGTATTTT. Amino acids: CASIQDKVTDTQYF.

The chain carries TRBV10-2 and TRBJ2-7, with a weak D call TRBD1 (5 bases). The V end lost 7 bases, the J end lost 3 bases, and 25 bases lay between the germline ends. The V gene's germline CDR1 is WSHSY and CDR2 SAAADI. The CDR3 is 17 amino acids. In nucleotides, the CDR3 is TGCGCCAGCATTTACGGGCAGGGTGTCAGGTCCGTCTACGAGCAGTACTTC. Its translation: CASIYGQGVRSVYEQYF.

The chain is built from TRBV28 and TRBJ1-4, with TRBD1 matching over 7 bases. Germline assignment: CDR1 MDHEN and CDR2 SYDVKM. The CDR3 totals 12 residues. Trimming removed 7 bases from V and 8 bases from J; junction bases left unmatched: 4. CDR3 nucleotides: TGTGCCAGCAAGGGGGCGGGCGAAAAACTGTTTTTT. Its protein product is CASKGAGEKLFF.